This TCR beta chain appears in the sequencing data of a study of blood T cell repertoires in COVID-19. Seattle researchers signed up patients amid active infection and tracked them longitudinally. Between the trimmed V and J ends, which lost 6 bases and 3 bases, there was a span of 8 bases. This CDR3 contains 13 residues. Germline V gives CDR1 MNHEY, CDR2 SVGAGI. Original handling: Quantification of nucleated cells was approximated via reference gene primer amplification. Generated by immunoSEQ multiplex PCR, the TCRdb table keeps only in-frame clones and is missing some. V, J and clone size were drawn from that table, and D and trimming were deduced from the DNA. The repertoire holds approximately 180,000 clones, about 83% seen once, with 18% in the top ten.

The J gene is TRBJ2-2, the V gene TRBV6-5; perhaps TRBD2 as D (5 bases). This receptor was taken from a person between 65 and 79 years old with COVID-19, enrolled during active disease. The sequencing input was peripheral blood. The chain's CDR3 is CASRGVYTGELFF. The CDR3 DNA reads as TGTGCCAGCAGGGGAGTTTACACCGGGGAGCTGTTTTTT.